This paragraph covers one T cell receptor (beta chain) sequence. The CDR3 is made up of 13 amino acids. Per germline, CDR1 MNHEY and CDR2 SMNVEV (reference sequence). V shed 10 bases and J 4 bases; nucleotides not matched to a gene: 7. This sample is drawn from a study of CD8 T cells in Susac syndrome. It was with random hexamers that about 0.45 to 1 ug RNA was reverse transcribed. Amplification of TCR beta CDR3 used immunoSEQ multiplex PCR across 54 Vbeta and 13 Jbeta. TCRdb reprocessed the immunoSEQ multiplex PCR reads with MiXCR, giving one entry per CDR3 protein. The sample lists about 200,000 distinct CDR3 sequences, approximately 95% occurring once. Sequencing of TCR beta was performed on blood CD8+ and CD4+ T cells. The control group consisted of healthy donors matched for age and sex.

Material: CD4+ T cells from PBMCs. The sequence was obtained from a human donor in good health. This chain uses TRBV27 with TRBJ2-1; 7 nucleotides agree with TRBD2. The DNA of the CDR3 is TGTGCCACTCGGGCTAGCGGTTACAATGAGCAGTTCTTC. Encoded protein: CATRASGYNEQFF.